The clone carrying this T cell receptor (beta chain) was detected a few times. Its antigen is still unknown. TCR beta cDNA libraries had unique molecular identifiers. The T cell input of about 0.95 to 11 million gave a few hundred thousand cDNA molecules. A single record per CDR3 protein comes from TCRdb applying MiXCR to the PCR reads. In the table there are 350,000 to 450,000 distinct CDR3 sequences, roughly 40% of which are singletons. The sample originates from a study of post-analysis software for immune sequencing data. Whole-study context: The patients showed relapsing-remitting, secondary progressive and progressive-relapsing multiple sclerosis courses.

Points from the study as a whole: Five or six TRBV segments (TRBV5-6, TRBV5-1 and TRBV20-1 among them) occurred more frequently in patients than in controls. The normalized Chao1 diversity of multiple sclerosis patients was significantly lower than that of controls. Analysis by F measure revealed that same-batch samples clustered strongly together.

V was trimmed by 4 bases and J by 5 bases, leaving 15 bases between them. Looked up from germline, CDR1 is DFQATT and CDR2 is SNEGSKA (reference sequence). This CDR3 spans 14 amino acids. V gene TRBV20-1 combines with J gene TRBJ2-1; no definite D call. Sequencing was performed on blood. This TCR came from a girl aged 2-10 years with multiple sclerosis. The CDR3 here is CSAIDPRGNNEQFF. In nucleotides, the CDR3 is TGCAGTGCTATAGACCCTCGCGGCAACAATGAGCAGTTCTTC.